The next 13 T cell receptor beta chains were all read from a single sample in a study of CD8+ T cells in alopecia areata. Extraction of RNA preceded its reverse transcription into cDNA, which served as the sequencing template. Assay used: immunoSEQ multiplex PCR; TCRdb lists only in-frame clones, some missing. The top ten hold about 1.5% of the sample, which has some 180,000 clones, roughly 60% seen once. The input for sequencing was CD4+ T cells sorted from blood, taken at week 0. Receptors originate from a human donor with alopecia areata.

This clone came up a few times. The rearrangement joins TRBV29-1 to TRBJ2-2, with 7 bases aligning to TRBD1. The J segment lost 2 bases and the V segment lost 6 bases, leaving 9 bases of the junction unmatched. The CDR3 sequence is 15 residues long. The germline gives CDR1 SQVTM, CDR2 ANQGSEA. CDR3 bases: TGCAGCGTACGGGGACAGAGCACCAACACCGGGGAGCTGTTTTTT. Translation: CSVRGQSTNTGELFF.

CDR3 sequence (DNA): TGCAGCGCCCGGACCGACGTACTTTATGGCTACACCTTC. Its translation: CSARTDVLYGYTF. The V call is TRBV29-1, the J call TRBJ1-2; D not resolved. The CDR3 extends over 13 amino acids. Trimming took off 7 bases at V and 5 bases at J, with 17 bases between the two ends. CDR1 SQVTM and CDR2 ANQGSEA come from the germline V gene. Supplemented by reference TRBV29-1 and TRBJ1-2, the full variable domain reads SAVISQKPSRDICQRGTSLTIQCQVDSQVTMMFWYRQQPGQSLTLIATANQGSEATYESGFVIDKFPISRPNLTFSTLTVSNMSPEDSSIYLCSARTDVLYGYTFGSGTRLTVV.

The chain employs TRBV14 and TRBJ2-2; D ambiguous. V dropped 3 bases and J dropped 1 base, with 3 bases sitting between them. Germline CDR1 SGHDN, CDR2 FVKESK. This CDR3 contains 13 residues. In nucleotides, the CDR3 is TGTGCCAGCAGCCAGGGGAACACCGGGGAGCTGTTTTTT. Translation gives CASSQGNTGELFF.

Only one count was recorded for this clone. The rearrangement joins TRBV4-3 to TRBJ2-3; TRBD2 matches 12 bases. Looked up from germline, CDR1 is LGHNA and CDR2 is YSLEER. The CDR3 runs 18 residues. V lost 1 base and J lost 0; bases outside the gene matches: 5. CDR3 protein: CASSQGTSGGRSTDTQYF. The DNA of the CDR3 is TGCGCCAGCAGCCAAGGAACTAGCGGGGGGCGAAGCACAGATACGCAGTATTTT.

V usage is TRBV7-2 and J usage is TRBJ2-3, with TRBD1 matching 11 bases. The ends lost 1 base at V and 4 bases at J; junction bases unmatched: 4. The CDR3 covers 16 residues. The germline V gene has CDR1 SGHTA and CDR2 FQGNSA. The chain's CDR3 is CASSLGWTGGPDTQYF. CDR3 nucleotide sequence: TGTGCCAGCAGCTTAGGGTGGACAGGGGGCCCAGATACGCAGTATTTT.

The sample holds many counts of this clone. One junction end does not reproduce the germline sequence, and a read error may be involved. The rearrangement joins TRBV18 to TRBJ2-4, with D tentatively TRBD1 or TRBD2 (5 bases each). The CDR3 loop spans 12 amino acids. Germline V gene data show CDR1 as KGHSH and CDR2 as LQKENI. Here the CDR3 DNA reads TGTGCCAGCTCACCACCGGATGGGGTCAGGGAGTTC. It translates to CASSPPDGVREF.

The V call is TRBV20-1, the J call TRBJ2-1, with TRBD2 identical over 9 bases. The CDR3 is made up of 11 amino acids. V trimming: 6 bases; J trimming: 8 bases; junction bases outside the gene matches: 2. Germline-derived CDR1 and CDR2 are DFQATT and SNEGSKA (reference sequence). The CDR3 sequence is CSARTSDEQFF. CDR3 nucleotide sequence: TGCAGTGCGCGGACTAGCGATGAGCAGTTCTTC.

The gene calls are TRBV25-1 and TRBJ2-3; D is uncertain. This CDR3 comprises 14 residues. Germline assignment: CDR1 MGHDK and CDR2 SYGVNS. V shed 3 bases and J shed 1 base, with 8 bases lying between them. This CDR3 reads CASSEPGRTDTQYF. CDR3 coding DNA: TGTGCCAGCAGTGAGCCGGGCCGCACAGATACGCAGTATTTT.

The chain links TRBV18 to TRBJ1-1; D gene ambiguous. The CDR3 has 13 residues. The V gene lost 3 bases and the J gene lost 1 base, with 6 bases spanning the gap. The germline V gene encodes CDR1 KGHSH and CDR2 LQKENI. The CDR3 DNA sequence: TGTGCCAGCTCACCCCACCCGAACACTGAAGCTTTCTTT. The encoded protein is CASSPHPNTEAFF.

V gene TRBV14 combines with J gene TRBJ1-2; D remains unclear. Germline V gene sequence: CDR1 SGHDN, CDR2 FVKESK. This CDR3 is built from 17 residues. Trimming took off 0 bases at V and 8 bases at J, with 22 bases between the two ends. The CDR3 here is CASSQDQTGSLLWGYTF. CDR3 nucleotide sequence: TGTGCCAGCAGCCAAGATCAAACGGGGAGTCTTCTATGGGGCTACACCTTC.

The chain uses TRBV30 and TRBJ2-5; D may match TRBD1 or TRBD2 (5 bases each). With 2 bases removed from V and 5 bases from J, the gap between germline ends came to 12 bases. The length of the CDR3 is 13 residues. Germline V gives CDR1 GTSNPN, CDR2 SVGIG (reference sequence). CDR3 sequence reads: CAWSRGPGETQYF. CDR3 nucleotides: TGTGCCTGGAGTAGGGGTCCGGGGGAGACCCAGTACTTC.

A few counts support this clone. J is TRBJ2-5 and V is TRBV7-9; 7 bases are shared with TRBD1. Germline assignment: CDR1 SEHNR and CDR2 FQNEAQ (reference sequence). J gave up 4 bases and V 3 bases, and 5 bases lay outside the gene matches. This CDR3 is built from 14 residues. The CDR3 nucleotides read TGTGCCAGCAGCTTGAGAACAGGGGCAGAGACCCAGTACTTC. It specifies CASSLRTGAETQYF.

The chain links TRBV11-2 to TRBJ2-6; no reliable D call. This CDR3 contains 11 residues. Germline V gene sequence: CDR1 SGHAT, CDR2 FQNNGV. DNA of the CDR3: TGTGCTGGCTCTGGGGCCAACGTCCTGACTTTC. This sequence encodes CAGSGANVLTF.